This T cell receptor beta chain was recovered during a study of post-analysis software for immune sequencing data. Unique molecular identifiers were present in the TCR beta cDNA libraries. Roughly 450,000 cDNA molecules were recovered from an input of 1 to 10 million T cells. Each CDR3 protein gets one entry after TCRdb re-called the PCR reads with MiXCR. This table has hundreds of thousands of distinct CDR3 sequences, about 60% appearing once. The CDR3 runs 13 residues. Germline loops: CDR1 LGHDT, CDR2 YNNKEL (reference sequence). V lost 2 bases and J lost 9, with 13 bases in between. Study-wide points: Controls' normalized Chao1 diversity significantly exceeded that of multiple sclerosis patients. Four or five TRBV segments (TRBV5-6, TRBV5-1 and TRBV20-1 among them) occurred more frequently in patients than in controls.

For this clonotype: As yet, its antigen is unknown.

The sample comprised blood. V is TRBV3-1 and J is TRBJ1-2; the D gene is possibly TRBD1 (5 bases). The receptor comes from a girl between 2 and 10 years old with multiple sclerosis. This CDR3 is CASSQRDGGSYTF. The CDR3 nucleotides are TGTGCCAGCAGCCAAAGGGATGGGGGAAGCTACACCTTC. Supplemented by reference TRBV3-1 and TRBJ1-2, the full variable domain reads DTAVSQTPKYLVTQMGNDKSIKCEQNLGHDTMYWYKQDSKKFLKIMFSYNNKELIINETVPNRFSPKSPDKAHLNLHINSLELGDSAVYFCASSQRDGGSYTFGSGTRLTVV.